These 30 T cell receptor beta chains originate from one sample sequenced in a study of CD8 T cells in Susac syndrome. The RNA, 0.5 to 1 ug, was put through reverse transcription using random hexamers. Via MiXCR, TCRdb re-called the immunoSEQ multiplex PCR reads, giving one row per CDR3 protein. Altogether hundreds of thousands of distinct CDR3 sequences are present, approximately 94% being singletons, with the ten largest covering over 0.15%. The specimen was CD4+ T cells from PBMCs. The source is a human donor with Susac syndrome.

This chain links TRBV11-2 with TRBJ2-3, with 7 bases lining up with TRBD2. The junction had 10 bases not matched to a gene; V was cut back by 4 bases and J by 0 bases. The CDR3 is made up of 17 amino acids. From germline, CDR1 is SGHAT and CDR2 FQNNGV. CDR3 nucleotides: TGTGCCAGCAGCTCCACCGTGGGGGGGGTGAGCACAGATACGCAGTATTTT. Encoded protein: CASSSTVGGVSTDTQYF.

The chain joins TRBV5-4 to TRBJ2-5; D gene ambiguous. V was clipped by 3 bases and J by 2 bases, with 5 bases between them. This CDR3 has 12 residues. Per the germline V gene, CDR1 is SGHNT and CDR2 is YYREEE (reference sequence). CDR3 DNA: TGTGCCAGCAGCTGGGCTCAAGAGACCCAGTACTTC. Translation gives CASSWAQETQYF.

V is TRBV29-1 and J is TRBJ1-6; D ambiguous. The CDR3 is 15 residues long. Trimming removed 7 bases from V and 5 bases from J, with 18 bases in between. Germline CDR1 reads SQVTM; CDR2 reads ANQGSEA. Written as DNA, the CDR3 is TGCAGCGCCTCATCAGGCGCAGGAGATAATTCACCCCTCCACTTT. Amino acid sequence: CSASSGAGDNSPLHF. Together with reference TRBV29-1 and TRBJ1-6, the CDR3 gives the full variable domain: SAVISQKPSRDICQRGTSLTIQCQVDSQVTMMFWYRQQPGQSLTLIATANQGSEATYESGFVIDKFPISRPNLTFSTLTVSNMSPEDSSIYLCSASSGAGDNSPLHFGNGTRLTVT.

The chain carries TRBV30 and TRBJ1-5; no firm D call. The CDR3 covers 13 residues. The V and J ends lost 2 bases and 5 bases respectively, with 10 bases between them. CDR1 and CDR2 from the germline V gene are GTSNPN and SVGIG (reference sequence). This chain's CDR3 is CAWSKRADQPQHF. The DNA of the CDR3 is TGTGCCTGGAGTAAGAGGGCTGATCAGCCCCAGCATTTT.

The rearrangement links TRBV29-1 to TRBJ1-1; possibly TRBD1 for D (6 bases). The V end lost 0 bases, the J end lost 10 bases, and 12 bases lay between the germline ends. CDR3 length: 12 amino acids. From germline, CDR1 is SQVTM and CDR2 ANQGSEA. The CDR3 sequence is CSVEDRGGGAFF. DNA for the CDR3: TGCAGCGTTGAAGACAGGGGAGGGGGAGCTTTCTTT. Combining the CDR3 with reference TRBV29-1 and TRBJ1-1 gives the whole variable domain SAVISQKPSRDICQRGTSLTIQCQVDSQVTMMFWYRQQPGQSLTLIATANQGSEATYESGFVIDKFPISRPNLTFSTLTVSNMSPEDSSIYLCSVEDRGGGAFFGQGTRLTVV.

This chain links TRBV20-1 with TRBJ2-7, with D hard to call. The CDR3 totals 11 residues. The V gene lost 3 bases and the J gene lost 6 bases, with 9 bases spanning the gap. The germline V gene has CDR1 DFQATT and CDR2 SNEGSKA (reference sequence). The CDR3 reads CSASVISEQYF. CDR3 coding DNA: TGCAGTGCTAGTGTTATCAGCGAGCAGTACTTC.

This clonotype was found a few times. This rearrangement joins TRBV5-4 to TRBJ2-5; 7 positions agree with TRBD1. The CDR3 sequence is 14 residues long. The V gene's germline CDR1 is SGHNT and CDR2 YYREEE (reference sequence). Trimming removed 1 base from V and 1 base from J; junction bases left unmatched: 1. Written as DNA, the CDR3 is TGTGCCAGCAGCTTGCGGACAGGCCAAGAGACCCAGTACTTC. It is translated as CASSLRTGQETQYF. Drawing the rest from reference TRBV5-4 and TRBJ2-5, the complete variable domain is ETGVTQSPTHLIKTRGQQVTLRCSSQSGHNTVSWYQQALGQGPQFIFQYYREEENGRGNFPPRFSGLQFPNYSSELNVNALELDDSALYLCASSLRTGQETQYFGPGTRLLVL.

CDR3 sequence reads: CATSEPLDNEQFF. In nucleotides, the CDR3 is TGTGCCACCAGTGAGCCCCTCGACAATGAGCAGTTCTTC. V and J are TRBV24-1 and TRBJ2-1; no firm D call. CDR3 length: 13 residues. Trimming took off 4 bases at V and 5 bases at J, with 8 bases between the two ends. Germline assignment: CDR1 KGHDR and CDR2 SFDVKD.

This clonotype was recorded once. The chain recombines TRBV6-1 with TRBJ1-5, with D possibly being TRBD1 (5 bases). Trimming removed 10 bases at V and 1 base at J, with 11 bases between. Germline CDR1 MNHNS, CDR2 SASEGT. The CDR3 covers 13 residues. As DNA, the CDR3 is TGTGCCACCCAGACAGTGAGCAATCAGCCCCAGCATTTT. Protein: CATQTVSNQPQHF.

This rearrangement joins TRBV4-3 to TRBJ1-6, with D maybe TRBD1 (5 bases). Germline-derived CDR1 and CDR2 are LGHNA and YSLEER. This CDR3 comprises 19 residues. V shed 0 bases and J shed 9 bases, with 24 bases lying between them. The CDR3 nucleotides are TGCGCCAGCAGCCAAGATCGGCAAGAAGGGGTTGGAGGCGGTTCACCCCTCCACTTT. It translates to CASSQDRQEGVGGGSPLHF.

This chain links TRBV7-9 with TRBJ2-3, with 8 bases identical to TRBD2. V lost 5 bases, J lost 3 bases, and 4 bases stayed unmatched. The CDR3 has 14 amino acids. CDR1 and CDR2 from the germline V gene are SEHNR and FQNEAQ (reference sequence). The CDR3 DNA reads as TGTGCCAGCAGCGCCGGGGGGGCGACAGATACGCAGTATTTT. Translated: CASSAGGATDTQYF.

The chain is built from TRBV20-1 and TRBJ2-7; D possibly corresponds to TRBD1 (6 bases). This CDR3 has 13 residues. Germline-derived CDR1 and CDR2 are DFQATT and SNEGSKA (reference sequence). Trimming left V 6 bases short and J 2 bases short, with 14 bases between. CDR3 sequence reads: CSAPGQQTYEQYF. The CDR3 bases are TGCAGTGCCCCCGGACAGCAAACCTACGAGCAGTACTTC.

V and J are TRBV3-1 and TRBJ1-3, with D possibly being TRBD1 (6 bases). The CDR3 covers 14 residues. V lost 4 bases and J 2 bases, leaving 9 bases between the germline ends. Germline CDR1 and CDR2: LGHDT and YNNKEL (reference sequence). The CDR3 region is CASSRAGAGNTIYF. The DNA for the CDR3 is TGTGCCAGCAGCCGGGCAGGGGCTGGAAACACCATATATTTT.

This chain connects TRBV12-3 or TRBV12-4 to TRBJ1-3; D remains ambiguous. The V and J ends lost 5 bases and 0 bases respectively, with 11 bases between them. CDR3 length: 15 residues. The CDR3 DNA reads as TGTGCCAGCAGTCCAAGTCGAGCCTCTGGAAACACCATATATTTT. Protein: CASSPSRASGNTIYF.

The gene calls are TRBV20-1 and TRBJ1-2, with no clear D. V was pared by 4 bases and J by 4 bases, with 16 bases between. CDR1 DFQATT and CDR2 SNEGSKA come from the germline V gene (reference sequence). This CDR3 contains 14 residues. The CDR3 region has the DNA TGCAGTGCTAATCATGGAAGTGGAACCTATGGCTACACCTTC. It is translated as CSANHGSGTYGYTF.

This CDR3 reads CASSQDQGENYGYTF. The DNA of the CDR3 is TGCGCCAGCAGCCAAGATCAGGGGGAGAACTATGGCTACACCTTC. The chain couples TRBV4-3 to TRBJ1-2; 7 bases map to TRBD1. The J segment lost 2 bases and the V segment lost 0 bases, leaving 3 bases of the junction unmatched. This CDR3 region has 15 residues. Germline values: CDR1 LGHNA, CDR2 YSLEER.

The CDR3 coding sequence is TGTGCCAGCAGTTACCCACCGACAGGGGTCGCGTTCTTC. As protein: CASSYPPTGVAFF. This rearrangement joins TRBV12-3 or TRBV12-4 to TRBJ2-1, with 8 bases matching TRBD1. The CDR3 is 13 residues long. V trimming: 4 bases; J trimming: 15 bases; junction bases outside the gene matches: 11.

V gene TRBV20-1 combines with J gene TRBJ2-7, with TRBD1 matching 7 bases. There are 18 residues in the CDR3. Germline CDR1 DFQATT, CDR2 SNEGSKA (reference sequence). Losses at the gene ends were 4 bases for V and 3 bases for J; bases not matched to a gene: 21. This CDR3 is CSAIGEGGDFERIYEQYF. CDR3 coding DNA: TGCAGTGCTATCGGTGAAGGGGGCGACTTTGAAAGAATCTACGAGCAGTACTTC.

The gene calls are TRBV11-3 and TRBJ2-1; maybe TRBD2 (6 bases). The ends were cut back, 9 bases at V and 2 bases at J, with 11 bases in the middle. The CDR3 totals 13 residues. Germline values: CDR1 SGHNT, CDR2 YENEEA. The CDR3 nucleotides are TGTGCCAGTGGGCGGGGCCCCTACAATGAGCAGTTCTTC. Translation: CASGRGPYNEQFF. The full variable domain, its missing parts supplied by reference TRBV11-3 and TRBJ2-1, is EAGVVQSPRYKIIEKKQPVAFWCNPISGHNTLYWYLQNLGQGPELLIRYENEEAVDDSQLPKDRFSAERLKGVDSTLKIQPAELGDSAVYLCASGRGPYNEQFFGPGTRLTVL.

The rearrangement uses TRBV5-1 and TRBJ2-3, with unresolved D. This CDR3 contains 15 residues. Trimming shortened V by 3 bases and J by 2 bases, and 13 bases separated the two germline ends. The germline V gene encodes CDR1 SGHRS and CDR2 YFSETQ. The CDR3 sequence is CASSYSTSSTDTQYF. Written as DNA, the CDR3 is TGCGCCAGCAGCTACTCGACCTCGTCCACAGATACGCAGTATTTT. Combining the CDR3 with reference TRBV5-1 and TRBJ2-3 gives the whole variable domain KAGVTQTPRYLIKTRGQQVTLSCSPISGHRSVSWYQQTPGQGLQFLFEYFSETQRNKGNFPGRFSGRQFSNSRSEMNVSTLELGDSALYLCASSYSTSSTDTQYFGPGTRLTVL.

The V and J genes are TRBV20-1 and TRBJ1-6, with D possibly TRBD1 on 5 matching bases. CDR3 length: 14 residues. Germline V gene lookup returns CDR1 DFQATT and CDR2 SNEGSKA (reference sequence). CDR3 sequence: CRPPGPPPDSPLHF. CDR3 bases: TGCAGGCCCCCGGGACCCCCTCCGGATTCACCCCTCCACTTT.

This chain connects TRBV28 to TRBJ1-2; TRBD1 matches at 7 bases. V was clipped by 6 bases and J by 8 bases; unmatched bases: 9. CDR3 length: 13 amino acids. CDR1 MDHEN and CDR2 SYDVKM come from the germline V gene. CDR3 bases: TGTGCCAGCAGCTTCAGGGGGTCCGCAGGCTACACCTTC. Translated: CASSFRGSAGYTF.

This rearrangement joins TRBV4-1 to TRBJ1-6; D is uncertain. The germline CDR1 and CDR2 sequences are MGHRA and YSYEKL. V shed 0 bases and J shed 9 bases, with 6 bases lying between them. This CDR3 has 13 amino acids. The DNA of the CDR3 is TGCGCCAGCAGCCAAGACCCCAGTTCACCCCTCCACTTT. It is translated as CASSQDPSSPLHF.

The CDR3 protein is CASSQQGGNQPQHF. The CDR3 coding sequence is TGTGCCAGCAGCCAGCAGGGGGGCAATCAGCCCCAGCATTTT. The rearrangement joins TRBV14 to TRBJ1-5; TRBD1 agrees at 7 bases. V lost 3 bases, J lost 2 bases, and 1 base stayed unmatched. The CDR3 consists of 14 residues. The germline V gene encodes CDR1 SGHDN and CDR2 FVKESK.

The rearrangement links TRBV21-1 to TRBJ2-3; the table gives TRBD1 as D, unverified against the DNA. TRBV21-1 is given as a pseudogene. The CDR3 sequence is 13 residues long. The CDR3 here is CASSKAHGRGEYF. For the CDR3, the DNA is TGTGCCAGCAGCAAAGCCCACGGAAGGGGGGAGTATTTT.

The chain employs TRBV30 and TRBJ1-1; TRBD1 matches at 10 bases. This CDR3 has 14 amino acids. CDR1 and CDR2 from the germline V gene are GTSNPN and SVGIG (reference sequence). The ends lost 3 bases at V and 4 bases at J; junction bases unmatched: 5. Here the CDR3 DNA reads TGTGCCTGGAGACCGGGACAGGGGACCACTGAAGCTTTCTTT. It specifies CAWRPGQGTTEAFF.

The CDR3 nucleotides read TGCGCCAGCAGCCAAGATCTAGGCAGGGGAGGTGGGGCCAACGTCCTGACTTTC. Translated: CASSQDLGRGGGANVLTF. The chain uses TRBV4-3 and TRBJ2-6, with D possibly being TRBD1 or TRBD2 (6 bases each). Germline values: CDR1 LGHNA, CDR2 YSLEER. The V and J ends lost 0 bases and 3 bases respectively, with 15 bases between them. This CDR3 spans 18 amino acids.

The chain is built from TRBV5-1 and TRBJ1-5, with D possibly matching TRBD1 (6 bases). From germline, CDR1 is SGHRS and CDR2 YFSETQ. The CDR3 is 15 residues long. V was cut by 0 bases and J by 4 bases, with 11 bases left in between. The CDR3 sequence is CASSLGTVQNQPQHF. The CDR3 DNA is TGCGCCAGCAGCTTGGGGACAGTACAGAATCAGCCCCAGCATTTT.

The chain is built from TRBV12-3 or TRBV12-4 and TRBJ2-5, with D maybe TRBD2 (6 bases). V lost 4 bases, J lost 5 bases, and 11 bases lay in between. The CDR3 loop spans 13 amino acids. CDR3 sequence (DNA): TGTGCCAGCAGTTCCGCTGGGAGGGAGACCCAGTACTTC. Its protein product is CASSSAGRETQYF.

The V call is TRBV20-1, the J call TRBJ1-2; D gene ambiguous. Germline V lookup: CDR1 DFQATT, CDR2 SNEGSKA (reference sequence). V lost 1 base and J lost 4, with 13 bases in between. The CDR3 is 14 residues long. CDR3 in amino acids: CSARGQDTIYGYTF. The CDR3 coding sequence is TGCAGTGCTAGAGGACAAGATACAATCTATGGCTACACCTTC.